Below are 30 T cell receptor beta chains sequenced from a single sample in a study of lymphopenia after photon versus proton radiotherapy. The method was immunoSEQ multiplex PCR; TCRdb's version includes in-frame clones alone and lacks a portion of them. The data show 37,000 or so clones, more than 75% seen once. This material consisted of peripheral blood, taken from a patient treated with photon-based radiotherapy. These receptors originate from a man in his fifties or sixties with gastric cancer.

The rearrangement links TRBV25-1 to TRBJ2-7, with TRBD2 matching 13 bases. The CDR3 covers 13 residues. Germline CDR1 MGHDK, CDR2 SYGVNS. Germline trimming cut 6 bases from V and 7 bases from J; bases unmatched to any gene: 3. CDR3 region: CASRLAGGPEQYF. DNA of the CDR3: TGTGCCAGCAGACTAGCGGGAGGGCCAGAGCAGTACTTC.

The J gene is TRBJ2-3, the V gene TRBV10-3; D uncertain. Germline values: CDR1 ENHRY, CDR2 SYGVKD. CDR3 length: 14 residues. The V and J ends lost 7 bases and 1 base respectively, with 12 bases between them. CDR3 DNA sequence: TGTGCCATCACCCCGGGCCCGCGCACAGATACGCAGTATTTT. It translates to CAITPGPRTDTQYF.

J is TRBJ1-5 and V is TRBV6-4; D is unresolved. The V end lost 3 bases, the J end lost 0 bases, and 6 bases lay between the germline ends. This CDR3 spans 14 amino acids. CDR1 is MRHNA, CDR2 SNTAGT, per germline. The CDR3 loop is CASSENLSNQPQHF. For the CDR3, the DNA is TGTGCCAGCAGTGAAAACCTTAGCAATCAGCCCCAGCATTTT.

CDR3 nucleotides: TGTGCCTGGAGTGTATGGGATGGTGGCGGACTTGGGGAGCAGTACTTC. Encoded protein: CAWSVWDGGGLGEQYF. The chain joins TRBV30 to TRBJ2-7, with D possibly TRBD2 on 5 matching bases. CDR1 GTSNPN and CDR2 SVGIG come from the germline V gene (reference sequence). This CDR3 is 16 amino acids long. The V and J ends lost 0 bases and 7 bases respectively, with 22 bases between them.

The chain recombines TRBV7-9 with TRBJ2-5; TRBD1 matches at 8 bases. CDR3 length equals 14 residues. V lost 6 bases and J lost 5; bases outside the gene matches: 8. Germline V lookup: CDR1 SEHNR, CDR2 FQNEAQ (reference sequence). DNA for the CDR3: TGTGCCAGCAGTCATGACAGGGGTGGGGAGACCCAGTACTTC. Its protein is CASSHDRGGETQYF.

This clone was detected a few times. The rearrangement joins TRBV30 to TRBJ1-1; D gene ambiguous. V lost 2 bases and J 6 bases, leaving 13 bases between the germline ends. CDR1 GTSNPN and CDR2 SVGIG come from the germline V gene (reference sequence). The CDR3 totals 13 residues. The CDR3 protein is CAWSNFLAAEAFF. CDR3 nucleotides: TGTGCCTGGAGTAATTTTTTGGCAGCTGAAGCTTTCTTT.

The V and J genes are TRBV19 and TRBJ1-2, with D perhaps matching TRBD1 (5 bases). Trimming removed 3 bases from V and 7 bases from J, with 18 bases in between. From germline, CDR1 is LNHDA and CDR2 SQIVND (reference sequence). This CDR3 spans 15 amino acids. CDR3 amino acids: CASSIPGPRPGGYTF. CDR3 nucleotides: TGTGCCAGTAGTATTCCGGGACCCAGGCCTGGTGGCTACACCTTC.

V and J are TRBV5-1 and TRBJ1-2, with TRBD1 matching over 7 bases. Per the germline V gene, CDR1 is SGHRS and CDR2 is YFSETQ. This CDR3 has 15 amino acids. V lost 3 bases, J lost 0 bases, and 5 bases stayed unmatched. CDR3 loop: CASSWGQKANYGYTF. CDR3 bases: TGCGCCAGCAGCTGGGGACAGAAAGCTAACTATGGCTACACCTTC.

V gene TRBV2 combines with J gene TRBJ2-2, with no clear D. V lost 7 bases, J lost 2 bases, and 5 bases lay in between. Germline V lookup: CDR1 SNHLY, CDR2 FYNNEI. The CDR3 length is 12 residues. CDR3 residues: CASKRNTGELFF. CDR3 DNA sequence: TGTGCCAGCAAAAGAAACACCGGGGAGCTGTTTTTT.

With regard to this clone: The junction shows a germline mismatch at one end, possibly a read error. Other nucleotide sequences from this sample produce the same CDR3. V usage is TRBV5-1 and J usage is TRBJ2-1; either TRBD1 or TRBD2 may fit D (6 bases each). Germline CDR1 SGHRS, CDR2 YFSETQ. The length of the CDR3 is 16 residues. CDR3 in amino acids: CASSSGVGGPYNEQFF. As DNA, the CDR3 is TGCGCCAGCAGCTCTGGGGTTGGGGGGCCCTACAACGAGCAGTTCTTC.

This clone was detected only once. The rearrangement links TRBV12-5 to TRBJ2-5, with D perhaps TRBD1 or TRBD2 (5 bases each). TRBJ2-7 explains the end of the DNA better; the J call may be wrong. This CDR3 has 18 amino acids. Germline V gene lookup returns CDR1 LGHNT and CDR2 FRNRAP. CDR3 DNA sequence: TGTGCTAGTGGTTTGGACATCCCCGGGACGCTGAGCTCCTACGAGCAGTACTTC. This translates into CASGLDIPGTLSSYEQYF.

This clone was seen only once. The gene calls are TRBV10-2 and TRBJ2-1; TRBD2 matches at 11 bases. The germline CDR1 and CDR2 sequences are WSHSY and SAAADI. V was clipped by 0 bases and J by 6 bases; unmatched bases: 10. CDR3 size: 18 residues. CDR3 sequence: CASSESGWLGTSGNEQFF. The CDR3, as DNA: TGCGCCAGCAGTGAGTCGGGTTGGTTAGGGACTAGCGGCAATGAGCAGTTCTTC.

The sample holds a few counts of this clone. The chain joins TRBV5-1 to TRBJ1-2, with 8 positions matching TRBD1. The V gene's germline CDR1 is SGHRS and CDR2 YFSETQ. The CDR3 has 14 residues. Trimming removed 4 bases from V and 4 bases from J; junction bases left unmatched: 6. The DNA for the CDR3 is TGCGCCAGCAGCCCTAGGGGACAGGTCTATGGCTACACCTTC. Translation: CASSPRGQVYGYTF.

The chain links TRBV5-4 to TRBJ2-3; D gene ambiguous. In germline, CDR1 is SGHNT, CDR2 YYREEE (reference sequence). This CDR3 spans 11 amino acids. Deletions cut 2 bases from V and 6 bases from J, with 4 bases between. The CDR3 region has the DNA TGTGCCAGCAGCTTAAGTGATACGCAGTATTTT. It yields the protein CASSLSDTQYF.

V is TRBV4-1 and J is TRBJ1-2, with D possibly TRBD1 on 5 matching bases. Germline lookup yields CDR1 MGHRA and CDR2 YSYEKL. This CDR3 comprises 16 residues. Trimming removed 2 bases at V and 8 bases at J, with 21 bases between. This chain's CDR3 is CASSQTRDRDSRGYTF. CDR3 coding DNA: TGCGCCAGCAGCCAAACCCGGGACCGCGACTCAAGGGGCTACACCTTC.

This clone showed up just once. The J gene is TRBJ2-5, the V gene TRBV30, with unresolved D. Trimming left V 0 bases short and J 3 bases short, with 5 bases between. This CDR3 is built from 12 residues. In germline, CDR1 is GTSNPN, CDR2 SVGIG (reference sequence). CDR3 nucleotides: TGTGCCTGGAGTGTAAGGAAAGAGACCCAGTACTTC. Residues: CAWSVRKETQYF.

The J gene is TRBJ2-5, the V gene TRBV6-5, with 7 bases identical to TRBD1. Germline V gives CDR1 MNHEY, CDR2 SVGAGI. V gave up 6 bases and J gave up 5 bases; unmatched junction bases: 6. This CDR3 has 13 amino acids. The CDR3 here is CASSLNRGETQYF. The CDR3 DNA reads as TGTGCCAGCAGCCTTAACAGGGGTGAGACCCAGTACTTC.

V usage is TRBV7-2 and J usage is TRBJ1-2; D is unclear. This CDR3 contains 13 residues. V was clipped by 5 bases and J by 2 bases, with 9 bases between them. Germline CDR1 and CDR2: SGHTA and FQGNSA. For the CDR3, the DNA is TGTGCCAGCAGCATGGATACGAACTATGGCTACACCTTC. Protein product: CASSMDTNYGYTF.

The chain carries TRBV27 and TRBJ2-5, with TRBD1 identical over 9 bases. Germline CDR1 reads MNHEY; CDR2 reads SMNVEV (reference sequence). The CDR3 is 15 residues long. Germline trimming cut 1 base from V and 3 bases from J; bases unmatched to any gene: 3. CDR3 in amino acids: CASSLYGTGKETQYF. DNA for the CDR3: TGTGCCAGCAGTTTATACGGGACAGGGAAAGAGACCCAGTACTTC.

This clone was seen a single time. V is TRBV11-2 and J is TRBJ2-3; D not resolved. Deletions cut 0 bases from V and 5 bases from J, with 12 bases between. Germline CDR1 is SGHAT and CDR2 is FQNNGV. The CDR3 contains 15 residues. The CDR3 loop reads CASSLDGISGDTQYF. Here the CDR3 DNA reads TGTGCCAGCAGCTTAGATGGTATTTCGGGAGATACGCAGTATTTT.

The V gene is TRBV6-1, the J gene TRBJ1-2; 7 nucleotides agree with TRBD1. This CDR3 region has 14 residues. The junction had 2 bases not matched to a gene; V was cut back by 0 bases and J by 4 bases. Germline V CDR1 and CDR2: MNHNS, SASEGT. The CDR3 nucleotides read TGTGCCAGCAGTGAAGCAGACAGGGCCTATGGCTACACCTTC. This sequence encodes CASSEADRAYGYTF.

This rearrangement joins TRBV30 to TRBJ1-2, with 8 bases lining up with TRBD1. The CDR3 is made up of 15 amino acids. J gave up 5 bases and V 1 base, and 9 bases lay outside the gene matches. Germline V CDR1 and CDR2: GTSNPN, SVGIG (reference sequence). The CDR3 nucleotides are TGTGCCTGGAGTGCCGGGACAGGCCTTAAGTATGGCTACACCTTC. It yields the protein CAWSAGTGLKYGYTF.

The J gene is TRBJ2-7, the V gene TRBV28, with TRBD2 identical over 12 bases. The junction had 13 bases not matched to a gene; V was cut back by 6 bases and J by 7 bases. Looked up from germline, CDR1 is MDHEN and CDR2 is SYDVKM. This CDR3 has 16 amino acids. The CDR3 DNA reads TGTGCCAGCAGCTTCGGACTAGCGGGATCCCTGAGGGAGCAGTACTTC. This encodes CASSFGLAGSLREQYF.

This clone was seen a few times. The chain links TRBV7-9 to TRBJ2-2; 8 positions agree with TRBD1. The CDR3 is 14 residues long. After removal of 3 bases from V and 4 bases from J, the junction contained 1 base not matched to a gene. The germline V gene has CDR1 SEHNR and CDR2 FQNEAQ (reference sequence). This CDR3 reads CASSLGQVTGELFF. CDR3 nucleotides: TGTGCCAGCAGCTTGGGACAGGTCACCGGGGAGCTGTTTTTT.

The rearrangement links TRBV5-5 to TRBJ2-2; no definite D call. Germline V gives CDR1 SGHKS, CDR2 YYEKEE (reference sequence). The CDR3 extends over 13 amino acids. V dropped 0 bases and J dropped 6 bases, with 6 bases sitting between them. CDR3 DNA sequence: TGTGCCAGCAGCTTGGCCATTGCCGGGGAGCTGTTTTTT. This gives the protein CASSLAIAGELFF. The whole variable domain, remainder taken from reference TRBV5-5 and TRBJ2-2, is DAGVTQSPTHLIKTRGQQVTLRCSPISGHKSVSWYQQVLGQGPQFIFQYYEKEERGRGNFPDRFSARQFPNYSSELNVNALLLGDSALYLCASSLAIAGELFFGEGSRLTVL.

The genes are TRBV18 and TRBJ2-3; D gene ambiguous. Germline loops: CDR1 KGHSH, CDR2 LQKENI. V was pared by 3 bases and J by 2 bases, with 9 bases between. The CDR3 has 14 amino acids. The CDR3 DNA reads as TGTGCCAGCTCACCTAGCAGTTACACAGATACGCAGTATTTT. As protein: CASSPSSYTDTQYF.

Concerning this clone itself: Other DNA sequences in the same sample also yield this CDR3. The rearrangement joins TRBV28 to TRBJ2-7; 7 bases are a match to TRBD2. CDR3 length: 15 amino acids. The ends lost 4 bases at V and 0 bases at J; junction bases unmatched: 6. The germline V gene encodes CDR1 MDHEN and CDR2 SYDVKM. The CDR3 DNA reads as TGTGCCAGCAGTTCATCCGGCGGGGGCTCCTACGAGCAGTACTTC. Its protein is CASSSSGGGSYEQYF.

V is TRBV5-1 and J is TRBJ1-1; 8 bases align to TRBD1. V lost 4 bases and J lost 5; bases outside the gene matches: 10. In germline, CDR1 is SGHRS, CDR2 YFSETQ. This CDR3 is 15 amino acids long. CDR3: CASSLGQGGGTEAFF. CDR3 DNA: TGCGCCAGCAGCCTCGGACAGGGCGGAGGGACTGAAGCTTTCTTT.

The chain joins TRBV7-8 to TRBJ2-7, with D perhaps assigned TRBD1 or TRBD2 (7 bases each). Germline values: CDR1 SGHVS, CDR2 FQNEAQ. Trimming pared 3 bases from V and 4 bases from J, leaving 19 bases between. The CDR3 is 16 amino acids. The CDR3 sequence: CASSLDSTGTKYEQYF. The CDR3 DNA follows: TGTGCCAGCAGCTTGGATTCGACAGGGACTAAATACGAGCAGTACTTC.

There are a few counts of this clone. The chain carries TRBV19 and TRBJ1-1, with D perhaps matching TRBD1 (5 bases). There are 13 residues in the CDR3. From germline, CDR1 is LNHDA and CDR2 SQIVND (reference sequence). The V end was cut by 7 bases, the J end by 5 bases, with 14 bases between. The CDR3, as DNA: TGTGCCAGTATAAGCCGGGAGGGGACTGAAGCTTTCTTT. Translating it yields CASISREGTEAFF. Full variable domain (missing parts from reference TRBV19 and TRBJ1-1): DGGITQSPKYLFRKEGQNVTLSCEQNLNHDAMYWYRQDPGQGLRLIYYSQIVNDFQKGDIAEGYSVSREKKESFPLTVTSAQKNPTAFYLCASISREGTEAFFGQGTRLTVV.